Following are 27 T cell receptor beta chains from one sample sequenced in a study of OX40 agonist ivuxolimab in advanced cancers. Clones were sequenced by immunoSEQ multiplex PCR, and TCRdb holds only the in-frame ones, with some missing. The table shows tens of thousands of clones, with just under 85% occurring only once. The material was CD4+ or CD8+ T cells sorted from blood, obtained in a trial of the OX40 agonist ivuxolimab. The receptors were sampled from an adult with an advanced solid tumor such as melanoma, head and neck, liver or kidney cancer.

V usage is TRBV7-2 and J usage is TRBJ1-2; D uncertain. This CDR3 region has 15 residues. CDR1 and CDR2 from the germline V gene are SGHTA and FQGNSA. V lost 3 bases and J 0 bases, leaving 11 bases between the germline ends. Here the CDR3 reads CASSFVVRANYGYTF. As DNA, the CDR3 is TGTGCCAGCAGCTTCGTCGTCAGAGCTAACTATGGCTACACCTTC.

The chain has TRBV7-2 and TRBJ2-1; 8 bases agree with TRBD1. Per germline, CDR1 SGHTA and CDR2 FQGNSA. The V segment lost 5 bases and the J segment 4 bases; nucleotides outside the gene matches: 7. The CDR3 length is 15 residues. CDR3 nucleotides: TGTGCCAGCAGCAAGGACAGGGAGGAGTACAATGAGCAGTTCTTC. It yields the protein CASSKDREEYNEQFF. The full variable domain, in which reference TRBV7-2 and TRBJ2-1 provide the parts outside the CDR3, is GAGVSQSPSNKVTEKGKDVELRCDPISGHTALYWYRQSLGQGLEFLIYFQGNSAPDKSGLPSDRFSAERTGGSVSTLTIQRTQQEDSAVYLCASSKDREEYNEQFFGPGTRLTVL.

With respect to this clone: One junction end disagrees with the germline gene, perhaps due to a read error. The genes are TRBV11-2 and TRBJ1-2; 8 positions agree with TRBD1. Germline CDR1 reads SGHAT; CDR2 reads FQNNGV. The CDR3 runs 15 residues. The CDR3 region is CVSLPGQDVAYGYTF. The CDR3 DNA reads TGTGTCAGCCTTCCGGGACAGGATGTAGCCTATGGCTACACCTTC.

This clone came up many times. The chain uses TRBV19 and TRBJ2-5; D is unresolved. The germline V gene has CDR1 LNHDA and CDR2 SQIVND (reference sequence). The V end was cut by 2 bases, the J end by 5 bases, with 9 bases between. This CDR3 has 13 amino acids. The CDR3 region is CASSISTWETQYF. The CDR3 DNA reads as TGTGCCAGTAGTATATCAACGTGGGAGACCCAGTACTTC.

By sample share, this clone is medium-sized (0.01 to 0.1%). The J gene is TRBJ2-1, the V gene TRBV7-2; 9 positions agree with TRBD2. The CDR3 length is 16 residues. CDR1 and CDR2 from the germline V gene are SGHTA and FQGNSA. J was trimmed by 5 bases and V by 0 bases; bases with no gene match: 5. The CDR3 DNA sequence: TGTGCCAGCAGCTTAGCGTACCGCGGGAGGGACAATGAGCAGTTCTTC. It encodes CASSLAYRGRDNEQFF. The whole variable domain, filled in from reference TRBV7-2 and TRBJ2-1, reads GAGVSQSPSNKVTEKGKDVELRCDPISGHTALYWYRQSLGQGLEFLIYFQGNSAPDKSGLPSDRFSAERTGGSVSTLTIQRTQQEDSAVYLCASSLAYRGRDNEQFFGPGTRLTVL.

This clone was recorded a few times. This chain connects TRBV9 to TRBJ1-1; 11 bases are a match to TRBD1. The junction had 6 bases not matched to a gene; V was cut back by 3 bases and J by 11 bases. Germline V gene data show CDR1 as SGDLS and CDR2 as YYNGEE. The CDR3 length is 13 residues. The DNA of the CDR3 is TGTGCCAGCAGCGCTGCCTGGACAGGGGGCGCTTTCTTT. Its translation: CASSAAWTGGAFF. Combining the CDR3 with reference TRBV9 and TRBJ1-1 gives the whole variable domain DSGVTQTPKHLITATGQRVTLRCSPRSGDLSVYWYQQSLDQGLQFLIQYYNGEERAKGNILERFSAQQFPDLHSELNLSSLELGDSALYFCASSAAWTGGAFFGQGTRLTVV.

The chain joins TRBV4-3 to TRBJ2-7; the D is unclear. Per germline, CDR1 LGHNA and CDR2 YSLEER. V lost 0 bases to trimming and J lost 0 bases, with 6 bases between them. The CDR3 extends over 14 amino acids. The CDR3 bases are TGCGCCAGCAGCCAAGAGGGCAGCTCCTACGAGCAGTACTTC. The encoded protein is CASSQEGSSYEQYF.

The chain carries TRBV15 and TRBJ1-3; 8 bases are a match to TRBD1. Looked up from germline, CDR1 is LNHNV and CDR2 is YYDKDF (reference sequence). V lost 1 base and J lost 0; bases outside the gene matches: 2. This CDR3 has 16 amino acids. The CDR3 loop is CATSRGGTGSGNTIYF. Here the CDR3 DNA reads TGTGCCACCAGCAGAGGCGGGACAGGCTCTGGAAACACCATATATTTT.

Concerning this clone: This sample also contains other DNA sequences that code for the same CDR3. The rearrangement uses TRBV7-2 and TRBJ2-7, with 10 bases matching TRBD1. The CDR3 covers 14 residues. V lost 5 bases to trimming and J lost 6 bases; unmatched junction nucleotides: 7. Germline V gene lookup returns CDR1 SGHTA and CDR2 FQGNSA. The CDR3 here is CASSPRQGAGEQYF. In nucleotides, the CDR3 is TGTGCCAGCAGCCCACGACAGGGGGCGGGCGAGCAGTACTTC.

The chain links TRBV9 to TRBJ2-1, with 9 positions matching TRBD1. J was trimmed by 5 bases and V by 0 bases; bases with no gene match: 3. The CDR3 spans 15 residues. Germline lookup yields CDR1 SGDLS and CDR2 YYNGEE. CDR3 in DNA: TGTGCCAGCAGCGTAGGGACAGGGGCCAACAATGAGCAGTTCTTC. This codes for CASSVGTGANNEQFF. The complete variable domain, with remaining parts taken from reference TRBV9 and TRBJ2-1, reads DSGVTQTPKHLITATGQRVTLRCSPRSGDLSVYWYQQSLDQGLQFLIQYYNGEERAKGNILERFSAQQFPDLHSELNLSSLELGDSALYFCASSVGTGANNEQFFGPGTRLTVL.

The V gene is TRBV6-4, the J gene TRBJ2-3; D ambiguous. The CDR3 has 13 amino acids. Looked up from germline, CDR1 is MRHNA and CDR2 is SNTAGT. Trimming left V 2 bases short and J 0 bases short, with 3 bases between. The CDR3 region is CASSDTSTDTQYF. In DNA form, the CDR3 reads TGTGCCAGCAGTGACACAAGCACAGATACGCAGTATTTT.

CDR3 sequence: CASSQDGKAYGYTF. In DNA, the CDR3 is TGTGCCAGCAGCCAAGATGGGAAGGCTTATGGCTACACCTTC. This chain links TRBV4-2 with TRBJ1-2; D is ambiguous. The CDR3 totals 14 residues. V was trimmed by 0 bases and J by 5 bases, leaving 10 bases between them. Per germline, CDR1 LGHNA and CDR2 YNFKEQ.

The rearrangement joins TRBV7-6 to TRBJ2-3, with 8 bases matching TRBD1. The CDR3 has 18 amino acids. The junction had 14 bases not matched to a gene; V was cut back by 4 bases and J by 2 bases. Germline V CDR1 and CDR2: SGHVS, FNYEAQ. DNA of the CDR3: TGTGCCAGCAGCTCCCTTAAGCCGGGACAGGATTCCACAGATACGCAGTATTTT. Translating gives CASSSLKPGQDSTDTQYF. Together with reference TRBV7-6 and TRBJ2-3, the CDR3 gives the full variable domain: GAGVSQSPRYKVTKRGQDVALRCDPISGHVSLYWYRQALGQGPEFLTYFNYEAQQDKSGLPNDRFSAERPEGSISTLTIQRTEQRDSAMYRCASSSLKPGQDSTDTQYFGPGTRLTVL.

The V and J genes are TRBV5-8 and TRBJ2-2; 10 bases map to TRBD2. This CDR3 has 16 residues. CDR1 and CDR2 (germline): SGHTS, YDEGEE. Losses at the gene ends were 3 bases for V and 1 base for J; bases not matched to a gene: 3. CDR3 DNA: TGTGCCAGCAGCTGGCGGACTAGCGGGAACACCGGGGAGCTGTTTTTT. This encodes CASSWRTSGNTGELFF.

The chain is built from TRBV7-9 and TRBJ1-1; 10 nucleotides line up with TRBD1. CDR1 and CDR2 (germline): SEHNR, FQNEAQ (reference sequence). The CDR3 totals 14 residues. The V and J ends lost 5 bases and 3 bases, in that order; junction bases with no gene match: 3. Here the CDR3 reads CASSQGQGDTEAFF. The CDR3 bases are TGTGCCAGCAGCCAAGGACAGGGGGACACTGAAGCTTTCTTT.

The chain recombines TRBV27 with TRBJ1-2, with 7 bases matching TRBD1. Germline values: CDR1 MNHEY, CDR2 SMNVEV (reference sequence). The CDR3 spans 12 residues. Trimming cost V 6 bases and J 8 bases; bases outside gene matches: 6. The DNA of the CDR3 is TGTGCCAGCAGAACAGGGGAACGGGGCTACACCTTC. Translated, it gives CASRTGERGYTF.

The genes are TRBV9 and TRBJ2-1; 12 bases line up with TRBD2. The germline CDR1 and CDR2 sequences are SGDLS and YYNGEE. The junction had 11 bases not matched to a gene; V was cut back by 0 bases and J by 1 base. The CDR3 has 20 amino acids. The CDR3 reads CASSVEGLAGGRSSYNEQFF. CDR3 bases: TGTGCCAGCAGCGTAGAAGGGCTAGCGGGGGGGCGGTCGTCCTACAATGAGCAGTTCTTC.

This chain uses TRBV19 with TRBJ1-5; maybe TRBD1 (6 bases). In germline, CDR1 is LNHDA, CDR2 SQIVND (reference sequence). This CDR3 contains 14 residues. Trimming stripped 2 bases from V and 6 bases from J, with 11 bases between. In DNA, the CDR3 is TGTGCCAGTAGTATACGGGGGGCGATTCAGCCCCAGCATTTT. It translates to CASSIRGAIQPQHF. Combining the CDR3 with reference TRBV19 and TRBJ1-5 gives the whole variable domain DGGITQSPKYLFRKEGQNVTLSCEQNLNHDAMYWYRQDPGQGLRLIYYSQIVNDFQKGDIAEGYSVSREKKESFPLTVTSAQKNPTAFYLCASSIRGAIQPQHFGDGTRLSIL.

This clone was detected a few times. The chain carries TRBV27 and TRBJ2-2; D perhaps matches TRBD1 (7 bases). The germline V gene has CDR1 MNHEY and CDR2 SMNVEV (reference sequence). The CDR3 consists of 18 residues. V dropped 5 bases and J dropped 1 base, with 20 bases sitting between them. CDR3 in amino acids: CASSLRPAGQRNTGELFF. CDR3 coding DNA: TGTGCCAGCAGTCTACGGCCGGCGGGACAGAGGAACACCGGGGAGCTGTTTTTT.

The chain joins TRBV6-6 to TRBJ2-6; D gene uncertain. The CDR3 runs 16 residues. Germline lookup yields CDR1 MNHNY and CDR2 SVGAGI (reference sequence). Trimming pared 6 bases from V and 0 bases from J, leaving 12 bases between. This chain's CDR3 is CASSPVTYSGANVLTF. The CDR3 region has the DNA TGTGCCAGCAGCCCCGTTACCTACTCTGGGGCCAACGTCCTGACTTTC.

The rearrangement joins TRBV9 to TRBJ2-5; the D gene is possibly TRBD2 (6 bases). Trimming took 0 bases from V and 4 from J, leaving 13 bases between them. Germline assignment: CDR1 SGDLS and CDR2 YYNGEE. This CDR3 is 15 amino acids long. The CDR3 DNA reads TGTGCCAGCAGCGTAGCTACCGGGAGAGGAGAGACCCAGTACTTC. Translating gives CASSVATGRGETQYF.

The rearrangement joins TRBV19 to TRBJ1-2, with D maybe TRBD1 (5 bases). V was cut by 4 bases and J by 4 bases, with 7 bases left in between. Germline V lookup: CDR1 LNHDA, CDR2 SQIVND (reference sequence). This CDR3 has 12 residues. CDR3 nucleotide sequence: TGTGCCAGTAGTAAAGGGACCTATGGCTACACCTTC. This gives the protein CASSKGTYGYTF.

This chain connects TRBV7-8 to TRBJ2-3; 16 nucleotides match TRBD2. The CDR3 has 16 residues. V lost 4 bases to trimming and J lost 6 bases; unmatched junction nucleotides: 4. From germline, CDR1 is SGHVS and CDR2 FQNEAQ. CDR3 amino acids: CASSSGLAGGGDTQYF. Here the CDR3 DNA reads TGTGCCAGCAGCTCGGGACTAGCGGGGGGGGGTGATACGCAGTATTTT.

V is TRBV9 and J is TRBJ2-5, with 10 bases aligning to TRBD2. After removal of 4 bases from V and 4 bases from J, the junction contained 7 bases not matched to a gene. Germline CDR1 and CDR2: SGDLS and YYNGEE. The CDR3 is 15 residues long. CDR3 nucleotide sequence: TGTGCCAGCAGCCGGCGACTAGCGGGTGGAGAGACCCAGTACTTC. This codes for CASSRRLAGGETQYF.

The genes are TRBV5-4 and TRBJ2-7, with 11 positions matching TRBD2. This CDR3 spans 17 amino acids. The V gene's germline CDR1 is SGHNT and CDR2 YYREEE (reference sequence). V trimming: 3 bases; J trimming: 6 bases; junction bases outside the gene matches: 14. The CDR3 nucleotides are TGTGCCAGCAGCTACACTAGCGGTAGCGGGGGGGTTAGCGAGCAGTACTTC. Protein sequence: CASSYTSGSGGVSEQYF. Complete variable domain (other parts from reference TRBV5-4 and TRBJ2-7): ETGVTQSPTHLIKTRGQQVTLRCSSQSGHNTVSWYQQALGQGPQFIFQYYREEENGRGNFPPRFSGLQFPNYSSELNVNALELDDSALYLCASSYTSGSGGVSEQYFGPGTRLTVT.

This chain links TRBV7-7 with TRBJ2-5, with unresolved D. CDR1 and CDR2 (germline): SSHAT, FNYEAQ (reference sequence). This CDR3 contains 14 residues. The V and J ends lost 4 bases and 0 bases respectively, with 9 bases between them. CDR3 nucleotides: TGTGCCAGCAGCTCCCGCCGGGACCAAGAGACCCAGTACTTC. Translating gives CASSSRRDQETQYF.

This sequence joins TRBV19 and TRBJ1-6, with a possible D match to TRBD1 (6 bases). The CDR3 loop spans 14 amino acids. Trimming pared 5 bases from V and 7 bases from J, leaving 12 bases between. Germline CDR1 LNHDA, CDR2 SQIVND (reference sequence). Written as DNA, the CDR3 is TGTGCCAGTAGTTGGGGGACATTGAATTCACCCCTCCACTTT. Translated: CASSWGTLNSPLHF.